This T cell receptor (beta chain) appears in the sequencing data of a study of T cell changes during pregnancy in multiple sclerosis. The trim removed 4 bases at V and 2 bases at J, leaving 1 base unmatched. The CDR3 length is 14 residues. The V gene's germline CDR1 is MNHEY and CDR2 SVGAGI. The method was immunoSEQ multiplex PCR; TCRdb's version includes in-frame clones alone and lacks a portion of them. The sample records 35,000 to 45,000 clones, nearly 90% being singletons. The sequence was obtained from a female donor with multiple sclerosis, enrolled in a pregnancy study. The specimen comprised CD4+ T cells from peripheral blood mononuclear cells, sampled after pregnancy. The chain has TRBV6-5 and TRBJ1-3; TRBD1 matches at 8 bases. DNA for the CDR3: TGTGCCAGCAGTTGGACAGGGACTGGAAACACCATATATTTT. Amino acid sequence: CASSWTGTGNTIYF.